One sample yielded the 2 T cell receptor beta chains listed below, sequenced in a study of blood T cell repertoires in COVID-19. Data came from immunoSEQ multiplex PCR; TCRdb stores just in-frame clones and leaves some out. The table has 12,000 or so clones, approximately 80% seen once. The sample taken for sequencing was peripheral blood. The receptor source for this set is a man older than 75 with acute or convalescent COVID-19.

The chain links TRBV7-2 to TRBJ2-3; 9 bases align to TRBD2. The CDR3 spans 14 residues. The V segment lost 8 bases and the J segment 2 bases; nucleotides outside the gene matches: 5. The germline V gene has CDR1 SGHTA and CDR2 FQGNSA. Written as DNA, the CDR3 is TGTGCCAGCGAAGCGGGGGGACTCACAGATACGCAGTATTTT. It encodes CASEAGGLTDTQYF.

The chain is built from TRBV7-2 and TRBJ2-3, with D possibly TRBD1 on 5 matching bases. Trimming shortened V by 1 base and J by 6 bases, and 8 bases separated the two germline ends. CDR1 is SGHTA and CDR2 is FQGNSA in the germline V gene. The length of the CDR3 is 13 residues. CDR3 in DNA: TGTGCCAGCAGCTTAGTGGGGCCCGATACGCAGTATTTT. Its translation is CASSLVGPDTQYF.